A selection of T cell receptor beta chains follows, all from one sample in a study of response to subunit inactivated influenza vaccine. TCRdb reanalysed the RT-PCR reads using MiXCR and keeps one entry per CDR3 protein. The data show over 450,000 distinct CDR3 sequences, over 10% seen once. The source material was PBMCs from blood, sampled 45 days after vaccination. The receptors shown here come from a man aged 50-59 years who received an inactivated influenza vaccine. CDR3s include the opening cysteine and the closing phenylalanine or tryptophan. The D gene is left open where the match is weak. Clone size appears in some rows only: once, few, many, or a class for an expanded clone.

many | TRBJ2-7 | TRBV6-2/TRBV6-3 | NA | TGTGCCAGCAGTTACTCGGGTGAGCAGTACTTC | CASSYSGEQYF
many | TRBJ2-1 | TRBV12-3/TRBV12-4 | NA | TGTGCCAGCAGTTCAGGAGGGAGCGGTGAGCAGTTCTTC | CASSSGGSGEQFF
NA | TRBJ2-6 | TRBV7-2 | NA | TGTGCCAGCAGCTTAGCAGCCTTCTCCGCCGGGGGCTATTCTGGGGCCAACGTCCTGACTTTC | CASSLAAFSAGGYSGANVLTF
NA | TRBJ1-2 | TRBV7-8 | NA | TGTGCCAGCAGTAAAGGCGGGCAGAGCTATGGCTACACCTTC | CASSKGGQSYGYTF
NA | TRBJ2-1 | TRBV10-3 | NA | TGTGCCATCAGGGAACAAGCCAATGAGCAGTTCTTC | CAIREQANEQFF
NA | TRBJ2-2 | TRBV6-2/TRBV6-3 | TRBD2 | TGTGCCAGCAGCAGTTACCGGAGCGGGGCGAACACCGGGGAGCTGTTTTTT | CASSSYRSGANTGELFF
few | TRBJ2-7 | TRBV5-1 | TRBD1 | TGCGCCAGCAGCATACAGGGGGTCGGGGCCACCTACGAGCAGTACTTC | CASSIQGVGATYEQYF
many | TRBJ2-7 | TRBV12-3/TRBV12-4 | NA | TGTGCCAGCAGCTTAGGGTACGAGCAGTACTTC | CASSLGYEQYF
NA | TRBJ1-2 | TRBV29-1 | NA | TGCAGCGTTGACACCGGAGGGAACTATGGCTACACCTTC | CSVDTGGNYGYTF
few | TRBJ2-7 | TRBV7-9 | NA | TGTGCCAGCAGCTCCACGGCACCGGGACCGCAAGGCGAGCAGTACTTC | CASSSTAPGPQGEQYF
many | TRBJ2-7 | TRBV25-1 | NA | TGTGCCAGCAGTGTGGCAGGCTCCTACGAGCAGTACTTC | CASSVAGSYEQYF
NA | TRBJ1-1 | TRBV27 | TRBD1 | TGTGCCAGCAGCAGGGGGATTATGAACACTGAAGCTTTCTTT | CASSRGIMNTEAFF
NA | TRBJ2-1 | TRBV25-1 | TRBD1 | TGTGCCAGCGCAACCTCCCGGGACAGGATTTCCTACGAGCAGTTCTTC | CASATSRDRISYEQFF
NA | TRBJ1-1 | TRBV10-3 | NA | TGTGCCATCAGTGAGTCGGCCGGGGATACTGAAGCTTTCTTT | CAISESAGDTEAFF
NA | TRBJ2-2 | TRBV7-2 | TRBD2 | TGTGCCAGCAGCCCTGATAGCGGGGGGTTCACCGGGGAGCTGTTTTTT | CASSPDSGGFTGELFF
NA | TRBJ2-7 | TRBV7-8 | TRBD2 | TGTGCCAGCAGCTTTATGGCTAGCGGGAGCAACAAGTACTTC | CASSFMASGSNKYF
many | TRBJ2-7 | TRBV20-1 | NA | TGCAGTGCTAACGACGGAGGCCTTAGCGACGAGCAGTACTTC | CSANDGGLSDEQYF
few | TRBJ2-7 | TRBV6-5 | NA | TGTGCCAGCAGTTTCTCCGCGCCGACGGGCGAGCAGTACTTC | CASSFSAPTGEQYF
NA | TRBJ2-7 | TRBV7-2 | NA | TGTGCCAGCAGCTTACTTGTCAGGACTACCTACGAGCAGTACTTC | CASSLLVRTTYEQYF
many | TRBJ1-5 | TRBV7-6 | NA | TGTGCCAGCAGCTTAGGGGGACTGAATAGCAATCAGCCCCAGCATTTT | CASSLGGLNSNQPQHF
NA | TRBJ2-3 | TRBV12-3/TRBV12-4 | NA | TGTGCCAGCGCGGGGCCTAACACAGATACGCAGTATTTT | CASAGPNTDTQYF
many | TRBJ2-7 | TRBV10-3 | TRBD2 | TGTGCCACCTGGGGCTACACGGGGGGCTCCTACGAGCAGTACTTC | CATWGYTGGSYEQYF
NA | TRBJ2-4 | TRBV7-2 | TRBD1 | TGTGCCAGCAGCTCTCAAGGGACAGGGGGCGGAAACATTCAGTACTTC | CASSSQGTGGGNIQYF
NA | TRBJ2-5 | TRBV20-1 | TRBD2 | TGCAGTGCTAGAGATAGGAGACTAGCGGGAGGGCGAGGTGAGACCCAGTACTTC | CSARDRRLAGGRGETQYF
NA | TRBJ1-1 | TRBV12-3/TRBV12-4 | NA | TGTGCCAGCAGTAAGACCCGTATGAACACTGAAGCTTTCTTT | CASSKTRMNTEAFF
NA | TRBJ2-2 | TRBV7-8 | NA | TGTGCCAGCAGCTTAGAACAGGGGAGGACCGGGGAGCTGTTTTTT | CASSLEQGRTGELFF
NA | TRBJ2-3 | TRBV10-3 | TRBD1 | TGTGCCATTTCGCGGGACAGGGACGCAGATACGCAGTATTTT | CAISRDRDADTQYF
once | TRBJ1-2 | TRBV6-1 | TRBD1 | TGTGCCAGCAGTATGTGGAGGACAGGAGTCCTTGGCTACACCTTC | CASSMWRTGVLGYTF
few | TRBJ1-5 | TRBV18 | NA | TGTGCCAGCTCACCAGGTGCGGCCGGAGGTCAGCCCCAGCATTTT | CASSPGAAGGQPQHF
NA | TRBJ1-5 | TRBV6-2/TRBV6-3 | TRBD1 | TGTGCCAGCAGGCTGACAGGGGGGCATCAGCCCCAGCATTTT | CASRLTGGHQPQHF
NA | TRBJ2-7 | TRBV6-2/TRBV6-3 | NA | TGTGCCAGCACCTCGGAGGCAGGGCGAACCTACGAGCAGTACTTC | CASTSEAGRTYEQYF
NA | TRBJ1-5 | TRBV5-1 | TRBD1 | TGCGCCAGCAGTCCCGACGGACAGGGGAATCAGCCCCAGCATTTT | CASSPDGQGNQPQHF
few | TRBJ2-1 | TRBV4-3 | NA | TGCGCCAGCAGCCAAGAAGTGAGCTACCGGGGGAATGAGCAGTTCTTC | CASSQEVSYRGNEQFF
NA | TRBJ1-1 | TRBV4-2 | NA | TGTGCCAGCAGCCAAGATGAGTTTAACACTGAAGCTTTCTTT | CASSQDEFNTEAFF
many | TRBJ2-3 | TRBV4-3 | NA | TGCGCCAGCAGCCAAGATATGGAGCGAATGGGGACGGATACGCAGTATTTT | CASSQDMERMGTDTQYF
many | TRBJ1-6 | TRBV12-3/TRBV12-4 | NA | TGTGCCAGCAGTTTCCCGGGTCCCCTCCACTTT | CASSFPGPLHF
few | TRBJ2-7 | TRBV18 | NA | TGTGCCAGCTCACCACCGAGGAGCAGGGCCGATTACGAGCAGTACTTC | CASSPPRSRADYEQYF
NA | TRBJ1-5 | TRBV23-1 | NA | TGCGCCAGCCGGGACAAGAATCAGCCCCAGCATTTT | CASRDKNQPQHF
few | TRBJ1-3 | TRBV6-1 | TRBD1 | TGTGCCAGCAGTCCTTCCGGGACAGCGACTGGAAACACCATATATTTT | CASSPSGTATGNTIYF
NA | TRBJ2-1 | TRBV7-2 | NA | TGTGCCAGCAGCTTACGGGTACAGCAGTTCTTC | CASSLRVQQFF
few | TRBJ2-3 | TRBV6-1 | TRBD2 | TGTGCCAGCAGCGCGGGAGTAAAGTCAGATACGCAGTATTTT | CASSAGVKSDTQYF
NA | TRBJ2-7 | TRBV12-3/TRBV12-4 | TRBD1 | TGTGCCAGCAAATTTGAGAGGGGGCTTACCTACGAGCAGTACTTC | CASKFERGLTYEQYF
NA | TRBJ2-1 | TRBV5-1 | TRBD2 | TGCGCCAGCAGCTTGATCCAGACTAGCGGGGATGACAATGAGCAGTTCTTC | CASSLIQTSGDDNEQFF
NA | TRBJ2-1 | TRBV6-1 | TRBD2 | TGTGCCAGCATCCCTGCGGTCGGCGGGAGGGCCCCTAATGAGCAGTTCTTC | CASIPAVGGRAPNEQFF
many | TRBJ2-1 | TRBV9 | NA | TGTGCCAGCAGCGCCCCCTTAACAAGGGACAATGAGCAGTTCTTC | CASSAPLTRDNEQFF
few | TRBJ1-1 | TRBV29-1 | NA | TGCAGCGTTGGGGGTCCCCAAGCTTTCTTT | CSVGGPQAFF
few | TRBJ2-7 | TRBV7-2 | TRBD2 | TGTGCCAGCAGCTTAGAGCGGGGGGCCCCCTACGAGCAGTACTTC | CASSLERGAPYEQYF